These 11 T cell receptor beta chains were sequenced from one sample in a study of patients and donors after allogeneic stem cell transplantation. Each CDR3 protein is one row after TCRdb ran MiXCR on the RT-PCR reads. The sample gives approximately 31,000 distinct CDR3 sequences, more than 35% of which show up once; around 80% is in the top ten. The sample comprised blood, either unsorted or a sorted T cell fraction (not recorded which). The receptors derive from a human donor who was either an allogeneic HSCT recipient or a stem cell or donor lymphocyte infusion donor (not recorded which). It is not recorded whose cells these are; they may come from a transplant donor.

This rearrangement joins TRBV24-1 to TRBJ2-2; 9 positions match TRBD1. Trimming at V came to 4 bases and at J to 4 bases, leaving 6 bases not matched to a gene. Germline loops: CDR1 KGHDR, CDR2 SFDVKD. The CDR3 covers 16 residues. The CDR3 region is CATSEPGTGITGELFF. CDR3 nucleotides: TGTGCCACCAGTGAGCCCGGGACAGGGATCACCGGGGAGCTGTTTTTT.

By proportion, this clonotype is large (0.1 to 1%). The chain carries TRBV5-6 and TRBJ2-7; TRBD1 matches 7 bases. Unmatched junction bases numbered 5, after V lost 4 bases and J lost 4 bases. This CDR3 contains 13 residues. The germline V gene has CDR1 SGHDT and CDR2 YYEEEE. The CDR3 is CASSVGTAYEQYV. CDR3 DNA: TGTGCCAGCAGCGTGGGGACAGCGTACGAGCAGTACGTC.

This chain uses TRBV15 with TRBJ2-1; TRBD2 matches at 13 bases. V shed 1 base and J 5 bases; nucleotides not matched to a gene: 5. The length of the CDR3 is 17 residues. Germline V gene lookup returns CDR1 LNHNV and CDR2 YYDKDF (reference sequence). The CDR3 nucleotides read TGTGCCACCAGCAGAGGCTTACTAGCGGGAGGGCACAATGAGCAGTTCTTC. This sequence encodes CATSRGLLAGGHNEQFF.

The chain carries TRBV6-5 and TRBJ1-2; no clear D. Germline V gene lookup returns CDR1 MNHEY and CDR2 SVGAGI. Trimming left V 3 bases short and J 4 bases short, with 15 bases between. This CDR3 is built from 15 residues. The CDR3 DNA is TGTGCCAGCAGTTATTCGGGCTCCGGTGGCTATGGCTACACCTTC. Residues: CASSYSGSGGYGYTF.

CDR3 coding DNA: TGCGCCAGCAGCCGGACCCGGGACAGGGTGGCCTACGAGCAGTACTTC. Translating gives CASSRTRDRVAYEQYF. The chain employs TRBV4-1 and TRBJ2-7; 9 positions agree with TRBD1. J lost 2 bases, V lost 4 bases, and 9 bases had no gene match. The CDR3 loop spans 16 amino acids. The germline V gene has CDR1 MGHRA and CDR2 YSYEKL.

CDR3 sequence: CASSTSPDRYEQYV. The CDR3 DNA reads as TGTGCCAGCAGTACTTCCCCGGACAGGTACGAGCAGTACGTC. The rearrangement links TRBV6-2 or TRBV6-3 to TRBJ2-7, with 7 nucleotides matching TRBD1. Germline V gives CDR1 MNHEY, CDR2 SVGEGT. The CDR3 covers 14 residues. The J segment lost 4 bases and the V segment lost 5 bases, leaving 8 bases of the junction unmatched.

This clonotype was recorded many times. The V gene is TRBV20-1, the J gene TRBJ1-5; a weak D match, TRBD1 (6 bases). Per germline, CDR1 DFQATT and CDR2 SNEGSKA (reference sequence). V was shortened by 3 bases and J by 4 bases, with 19 bases between the two germline ends. The CDR3 covers 16 residues. The CDR3 reads CSARVTGQTVNQPQHF. CDR3 sequence (DNA): TGCAGTGCTAGGGTGACAGGCCAAACGGTGAATCAGCCCCAGCATTTT.

This clonotype was observed a few times. The V and J genes are TRBV4-2 and TRBJ1-1, with D perhaps TRBD1 (5 bases). Per the germline V gene, CDR1 is LGHNA and CDR2 is YNFKEQ. The CDR3 is 15 amino acids. V was shortened by 0 bases and J by 0 bases, with 8 bases between the two germline ends. CDR3 coding DNA: TGTGCCAGCAGCCAAGAGGGGGGTGTGAACACTGAAGCTTTCTTT. This sequence encodes CASSQEGGVNTEAFF.

The V and J genes are TRBV7-8 and TRBJ1-5; D might be TRBD1 (5 bases). V gave up 0 bases and J gave up 2 bases, with 14 bases separating them. The CDR3 has 17 residues. The germline CDR1 and CDR2 sequences are SGHVS and FQNEAQ. In nucleotides, the CDR3 is TGTGCCAGCAGCTTAGCCCCCCAGGGAGAGGGCAATCAGCCCCAGCATTTT. It translates to CASSLAPQGEGNQPQHF.

The chain links TRBV20-1 to TRBJ2-1, with unresolved D. The CDR3 sequence is 16 residues long. V dropped 1 base and J dropped 0 bases, with 13 bases sitting between them. CDR1 DFQATT and CDR2 SNEGSKA come from the germline V gene (reference sequence). The CDR3 DNA is TGCAGTGCTAGAGCCTCCTTTAGGTACTCCTACAATGAGCAGTTCTTC. Translated: CSARASFRYSYNEQFF.

This clonotype was picked up many times. The genes are TRBV29-1 and TRBJ1-3, with D perhaps matching TRBD1 (6 bases). The V gene lost 6 bases and the J gene lost 4 bases, with 13 bases spanning the gap. CDR3 length equals 13 residues. Germline assignment: CDR1 SQVTM and CDR2 ANQGSEA. In DNA, the CDR3 is TGCAGCGTCCGACAGGTCGGCGGAAACACCATATATTTT. Protein sequence: CSVRQVGGNTIYF.